Presented here are 31 T cell receptor beta chains from one specimen sequenced in a study of blood T cell repertoires in COVID-19. Data came from immunoSEQ multiplex PCR; TCRdb stores just in-frame clones and leaves some out. The sample has around 430,000 clones, roughly 88% seen once. Input material: peripheral blood. These receptors originate from a woman aged 45-65 years with COVID-19, enrolled during active disease.

V and J are TRBV30 and TRBJ2-7; no clear D. The CDR3 has 12 amino acids. Per germline, CDR1 GTSNPN and CDR2 SVGIG (reference sequence). Deletions cut 0 bases from V and 6 bases from J, with 9 bases between. The CDR3 bases are TGTGCCTGGAGTGTACGCGGTCCCGAGCAGTACTTC. The encoded protein is CAWSVRGPEQYF. Supplemented by reference TRBV30 and TRBJ2-7, the full variable domain reads SQTIHQWPATLVQPVGSPLSLECTVEGTSNPNLYWYRQAAGRGLQLLFYSVGIGQISSEVPQNLSASRPQDRQFILSSKKLLLSDSGFYLCAWSVRGPEQYFGPGTRLTVT.

J is TRBJ2-7 and V is TRBV18; the D gene is possibly TRBD1 (5 bases). CDR1 is KGHSH, CDR2 LQKENI, per germline. This CDR3 contains 15 residues. The V end lost 0 bases, the J end lost 3 bases, and 12 bases lay between the germline ends. The CDR3 loop reads CASSPPVAGIYEQYF. The CDR3, as DNA: TGTGCCAGCTCACCACCGGTCGCAGGGATCTACGAGCAGTACTTC. Together with reference TRBV18 and TRBJ2-7, the CDR3 gives the full variable domain: NAGVMQNPRHLVRRRGQEARLRCSPMKGHSHVYWYRQLPEEGLKFMVYLQKENIIDESGMPKERFSAEFPKEGPSILRIQQVVRGDSAAYFCASSPPVAGIYEQYFGPGTRLTVT.

V is TRBV19 and J is TRBJ2-2; D unresolved. The CDR3 has 12 residues. CDR1 is LNHDA and CDR2 is SQIVND in the germline V gene (reference sequence). Trimming left V 4 bases short and J 8 bases short, with 8 bases between. CDR3 DNA sequence: TGTGCCAGTAGTACACTCGGGGGGGAGCTGTTTTTT. As protein: CASSTLGGELFF.

The chain carries TRBV6-6 and TRBJ1-4; TRBD1 aligns across 8 bases. Germline V gene data show CDR1 as MNHNY and CDR2 as SVGAGI (reference sequence). The length of the CDR3 is 15 residues. Germline trimming cut 4 bases from V and 6 bases from J; bases unmatched to any gene: 7. DNA of the CDR3: TGTGCCAGCAGTTCGCCGGACAGGGTAGATGAAAAACTGTTTTTT. Amino acid sequence: CASSSPDRVDEKLFF.

CDR3 DNA sequence: TGTGCCAGCAGTGAAAGTCCCCGCACGGTTGCGGGTGGCTACACCTTC. It specifies CASSESPRTVAGGYTF. The chain combines TRBV6-1 with TRBJ1-2; no reliable D call. The CDR3 contains 16 residues. Germline V gene sequence: CDR1 MNHNS, CDR2 SASEGT. V was pared by 2 bases and J by 7 bases, with 20 bases between.

CDR3 DNA: TGCGCCAGCAGGGGCAGTCAAGAGACCCAGTACTTC. This translates into CASRGSQETQYF. The chain couples TRBV10-1 to TRBJ2-5, with D unclear. Per germline, CDR1 WNHNN and CDR2 SYGVQD (reference sequence). The CDR3 runs to 12 residues. Trimming cost V 6 bases and J 2 bases, with 7 bases left between them.

The V gene is TRBV29-1, the J gene TRBJ2-5; D unresolved. V was shortened by 8 bases and J by 4 bases, with 14 bases between the two germline ends. Per germline, CDR1 SQVTM and CDR2 ANQGSEA. This CDR3 is 12 amino acids long. CDR3 sequence (DNA): TGCAGCACCGACTTTGAAACAGAGACCCAGTACTTC. Amino acids: CSTDFETETQYF.

The chain couples TRBV5-4 to TRBJ1-3; unclear D gene. The CDR3 length is 15 residues. V lost 0 bases, J lost 0 bases, and 7 bases lay in between. Germline loops: CDR1 SGHNT, CDR2 YYREEE (reference sequence). This CDR3 reads CASSLGTSSGNTIYF. DNA for the CDR3: TGTGCCAGCAGCTTGGGCACGAGCTCTGGAAACACCATATATTTT.

The chain links TRBV24-1 to TRBJ2-2; a weak D match, TRBD2 (5 bases). V was cut by 1 base and J by 6 bases, with 8 bases left in between. CDR1 and CDR2 from the germline V gene are KGHDR and SFDVKD. This CDR3 is built from 14 residues. CDR3 DNA sequence: TGTGCCACCAGTGATTTATCGAGGGCCGGGGAGCTGTTTTTT. This encodes CATSDLSRAGELFF.

The chain links TRBV30 to TRBJ1-3; 8 nucleotides align to TRBD1. CDR1 is GTSNPN and CDR2 is SVGIG in the germline V gene (reference sequence). V shed 5 bases and J 3 bases; nucleotides not matched to a gene: 6. The CDR3 runs 14 residues. CDR3 sequence reads: CAWGQGTLGNTIYF. The DNA of the CDR3 is TGTGCCTGGGGACAGGGAACCCTTGGAAACACCATATATTTT.

The chain joins TRBV3-1 (or the pseudogene TRBV3-2) to TRBJ2-1, with TRBD1 identical over 8 bases. J was trimmed by 7 bases and V by 3 bases; bases with no gene match: 8. CDR3 length: 15 amino acids. The germline V gene has CDR1 LGHDT and CDR2 YNNKEL (reference sequence). The CDR3 sequence: CASSQDRDAGNEQFF. The CDR3 DNA follows: TGTGCCAGCAGCCAGGACAGGGATGCCGGAAATGAGCAGTTCTTC.

This chain uses TRBV5-5 with TRBJ2-1; the D is unclear. V lost 0 bases and J 8 bases, leaving 12 bases between the germline ends. Germline V gene data show CDR1 as SGHKS and CDR2 as YYEKEE (reference sequence). The CDR3 length is 14 residues. The DNA for the CDR3 is TGTGCCAGCAGCTTGGGAACTGCCTATGATGAGCAGTTCTTC. Translating it yields CASSLGTAYDEQFF.

This chain connects TRBV25-1 to TRBJ2-1; D perhaps matches TRBD1 (5 bases). The CDR3 covers 15 residues. Germline V gene data show CDR1 as MGHDK and CDR2 as SYGVNS. Between the trimmed V and J ends, which lost 4 bases and 6 bases, there was a span of 16 bases. The CDR3 here is CASSGSRQGINEQFF. DNA of the CDR3: TGTGCCAGCAGTGGTTCCCGGCAGGGTATCAATGAGCAGTTCTTC.

This chain uses TRBV30 with TRBJ1-5; 7 bases match TRBD1. The trim removed 4 bases at V and 9 bases at J, leaving 9 bases unmatched. Germline V gives CDR1 GTSNPN, CDR2 SVGIG (reference sequence). The CDR3 is 13 amino acids. CDR3 loop: CAWTTTGRGPQHF. The CDR3 bases are TGTGCCTGGACCACGACAGGGCGCGGGCCCCAGCATTTT.

Comment on this clone: Other DNA sequences in the same sample also yield this CDR3. The chain is built from TRBV9 and TRBJ2-3; 7 nucleotides line up with TRBD2. CDR1 SGDLS and CDR2 YYNGEE come from the germline V gene. This CDR3 contains 15 residues. V was clipped by 0 bases and J by 1 base; unmatched bases: 2. CDR3 nucleotide sequence: TGTGCCAGCAGCGTAGTGGCGGGGGGCACAGATACGCAGTATTTT. Its protein product is CASSVVAGGTDTQYF.

This clone was observed a few times. This chain uses TRBV4-1 with TRBJ1-3; no clear D. Trimming pared 0 bases from V and 0 bases from J, leaving 6 bases between. The germline V gene encodes CDR1 MGHRA and CDR2 YSYEKL. This CDR3 is 15 amino acids long. CDR3: CASSQDPISGNTIYF. The CDR3, as DNA: TGCGCCAGCAGCCAAGATCCCATCTCTGGAAACACCATATATTTT.

The chain carries TRBV7-9 and TRBJ2-2; 8 nucleotides match TRBD1. Per germline, CDR1 SEHNR and CDR2 FQNEAQ (reference sequence). With V trimmed by 5 bases and J by 1 base, 15 bases remained unmatched. The CDR3 has 19 residues. The CDR3 loop is CASSPSRWTGTLNTGELFF. CDR3 sequence (DNA): TGTGCCAGCAGCCCCTCTAGGTGGACAGGGACTTTGAACACCGGGGAGCTGTTTTTT.

This chain links TRBV6-1 with TRBJ2-3; maybe TRBD2 (6 bases). The CDR3 spans 14 residues. The germline V gene encodes CDR1 MNHNS and CDR2 SASEGT. Between the trimmed V and J ends, which lost 6 bases and 6 bases, there was a span of 16 bases. CDR3 residues: CASSLSRGTDTQYF. As DNA, the CDR3 is TGTGCCAGCAGCCTCAGTCGGGGGACGGATACGCAGTATTTT.

The chain has TRBV19 and TRBJ2-5; 8 bases align to TRBD1. V lost 3 bases and J lost 6; bases outside the gene matches: 6. The CDR3 covers 14 residues. Per germline, CDR1 LNHDA and CDR2 SQIVND (reference sequence). In DNA form, the CDR3 reads TGTGCCAGTAGTATTGGTGGCAGGGGGCAGACCCAGTACTTC. It specifies CASSIGGRGQTQYF.

DNA of the CDR3: TGCGCCAGCAGTGGGGCGGGGGGGCGGACAGATACGCAGTATTTT. The encoded protein is CASSGAGGRTDTQYF. The chain uses TRBV10-1 and TRBJ2-3, with TRBD2 matching over 9 bases. J gave up 3 bases and V 4 bases, and 5 bases lay outside the gene matches. The CDR3 is made up of 15 amino acids. Germline V gene data show CDR1 as WNHNN and CDR2 as SYGVQD (reference sequence).

J is TRBJ2-7 and V is TRBV19; D is possibly TRBD1 (5 bases). Germline assignment: CDR1 LNHDA and CDR2 SQIVND (reference sequence). The V end was cut by 7 bases, the J end by 6 bases, with 19 bases between. The CDR3 sequence is 14 residues long. CDR3 DNA sequence: TGTGCCAGTAAAAGGAGCAGGGAAGCGATCGAGCAGTACTTC. The encoded protein is CASKRSREAIEQYF. Using reference TRBV19 and TRBJ2-7 for the parts outside the CDR3, the full variable domain is DGGITQSPKYLFRKEGQNVTLSCEQNLNHDAMYWYRQDPGQGLRLIYYSQIVNDFQKGDIAEGYSVSREKKESFPLTVTSAQKNPTAFYLCASKRSREAIEQYFGPGTRLTVT.

The genes are TRBV5-8 and TRBJ1-1; 7 bases are shared with TRBD1. After removal of 0 bases from V and 4 bases from J, the junction contained 3 bases not matched to a gene. There are 14 residues in the CDR3. Germline loops: CDR1 SGHTS, CDR2 YDEGEE. This CDR3 is CASSLVTGITEAFF. As DNA, the CDR3 is TGTGCCAGCAGCTTGGTGACAGGGATCACTGAAGCTTTCTTT. The full variable domain, its missing parts supplied by reference TRBV5-8 and TRBJ1-1, is EAGVTQSPTHLIKTRGQQATLRCSPISGHTSVYWYQQALGLGLQFLLWYDEGEERNRGNFPPRFSGRQFPNYSSELNVNALELEDSALYLCASSLVTGITEAFFGQGTRLTVV.

The chain uses TRBV18 and TRBJ1-2; unclear D gene. In germline, CDR1 is KGHSH, CDR2 LQKENI. CDR3 length: 14 residues. Trimming stripped 1 base from V and 4 bases from J, with 10 bases between. Here the CDR3 reads CASSPQADFYGYTF. As DNA, the CDR3 is TGTGCCAGCTCACCACAGGCAGACTTCTATGGCTACACCTTC.

This chain joins TRBV15 and TRBJ1-2; no reliable D call. Deletions cut 0 bases from V and 6 bases from J, with 14 bases between. Germline CDR1 is LNHNV and CDR2 is YYDKDF (reference sequence). The CDR3 contains 15 residues. The CDR3 here is CATSRDRGASDGYTF. CDR3 nucleotide sequence: TGTGCCACCAGCAGAGATCGGGGTGCGTCTGATGGCTACACCTTC.

The chain links TRBV6-1 to TRBJ2-7; TRBD1 might be the D (5 bases). This CDR3 region has 16 residues. Trimming removed 0 bases at V and 2 bases at J, with 14 bases between. CDR1 and CDR2 from the germline V gene are MNHNS and SASEGT. The CDR3 nucleotides are TGTGCCAGCAGTGAAGCGCCCCTGACAGCAGCCTACGAGCAGTACTTC. The encoded protein is CASSEAPLTAAYEQYF.

The J gene is TRBJ1-1, the V gene TRBV6-5; tentative D call: TRBD1 (5 bases). The V gene's germline CDR1 is MNHEY and CDR2 SVGAGI. V dropped 7 bases and J dropped 3 bases, with 12 bases sitting between them. This CDR3 contains 13 residues. The CDR3 protein is CASKSTVDTEAFF. CDR3 nucleotide sequence: TGTGCCAGCAAATCGACAGTTGACACTGAAGCTTTCTTT.

The V call is TRBV7-2, the J call TRBJ2-3, with a weak D call TRBD2 (6 bases). The germline CDR1 and CDR2 sequences are SGHTA and FQGNSA. This CDR3 spans 13 amino acids. V dropped 10 bases and J dropped 8 bases, with 19 bases sitting between them. CDR3 nucleotides: TGTGCCACTTCACCGAGGCAAGCGGGTACGCAGTATTTT. Residues: CATSPRQAGTQYF.

A few counts support this clone. V is TRBV13 and J is TRBJ2-7, with D unresolved. CDR3 length equals 13 residues. Germline CDR1 and CDR2: PRHDT and FYEKMQ (reference sequence). V lost 0 bases to trimming and J lost 2 bases, with 5 bases between them. DNA for the CDR3: TGTGCCAGCAGCTTAGGGACAACCTACGAGCAGTACTTC. Its protein product is CASSLGTTYEQYF.

This chain uses TRBV12-5 with TRBJ1-3; TRBD1 agrees at 7 bases. The CDR3 runs 15 residues. V was pared by 6 bases and J by 3 bases, with 8 bases of the junction left unmatched. Germline values: CDR1 LGHNT, CDR2 FRNRAP. The CDR3 loop reads CASGDREVGGNTIYF. CDR3 in DNA: TGTGCTAGTGGCGACAGGGAAGTAGGTGGAAACACCATATATTTT.

The chain links TRBV5-1 to TRBJ2-7, with 8 bases fitting TRBD1. The CDR3 loop spans 14 amino acids. Trimming took 4 bases from V and 2 from J; bases not matched to a gene: 5. Germline CDR1 is SGHRS and CDR2 is YFSETQ. CDR3 coding DNA: TGCGCCAGCAGCCCGACAGGGGTTGCCTACGAGCAGTACTTC. Translation gives CASSPTGVAYEQYF.

This clone was seen just once. The CDR3 sequence is CASSLGTGDDNEQFF. In DNA form, the CDR3 reads TGCGCCAGCAGCTTGGGGACAGGGGATGACAATGAGCAGTTCTTC. This chain uses TRBV5-1 with TRBJ2-1; 9 nucleotides match TRBD1. CDR3 size: 15 residues. Germline-derived CDR1 and CDR2 are SGHRS and YFSETQ. After removal of 0 bases from V and 5 bases from J, the junction contained 3 bases not matched to a gene.